The 26 T cell receptor beta chains below were found in one sample sequenced in a study of blood T cell repertoires in COVID-19. The assay was immunoSEQ multiplex PCR, and TCRdb's table has in-frame clones only and misses some. This table holds under 350,000 clones, 85% found once. The sequencing sample was made of peripheral blood. The receptors were gathered from a human donor in a cohort sampled during active COVID-19.

The rearrangement uses TRBV5-6 and TRBJ1-2; a possible D gene is TRBD1 (6 bases). Germline CDR1 reads SGHDT; CDR2 reads YYEEEE. The length of the CDR3 is 14 residues. The germline V and J ends were trimmed by 4 bases and 4 bases, with 14 bases remaining between them. This CDR3 is CASSLKGVPYGYTF. For the CDR3, the DNA is TGTGCCAGCAGCCTGAAGGGGGTACCCTATGGCTACACCTTC.

The chain recombines TRBV11-2 with TRBJ2-3; no clear D. Looked up from germline, CDR1 is SGHAT and CDR2 is FQNNGV. This CDR3 has 14 amino acids. The germline V and J ends were trimmed by 2 bases and 0 bases, with 6 bases remaining between them. CDR3 sequence reads: CASSLSRSTDTQYF. CDR3 nucleotide sequence: TGTGCCAGCAGCTTATCTCGGAGCACAGATACGCAGTATTTT.

This chain links TRBV5-1 with TRBJ2-7; the match to TRBD1 covers 10 bases. V trimming: 3 bases; J trimming: 5 bases; junction bases outside the gene matches: 5. The CDR3 loop spans 14 amino acids. Germline V gives CDR1 SGHRS, CDR2 YFSETQ. This CDR3 is CASSSGQGVDEQYF. The CDR3, as DNA: TGCGCCAGCAGCTCAGGACAGGGGGTCGACGAGCAGTACTTC.

This clone has a handful of counts. The gene calls are TRBV27 and TRBJ2-7, with TRBD1 identical over 7 bases. The CDR3 runs to 14 residues. Germline lookup yields CDR1 MNHEY and CDR2 SMNVEV (reference sequence). Trimming took 5 bases from V and 1 from J; bases not matched to a gene: 5. CDR3 nucleotides: TGTGCCAGCAGTGCGACAGGGTCATCCTACGAGCAGTACTTC. It specifies CASSATGSSYEQYF.

The rearrangement joins TRBV5-1 to TRBJ2-6; 7 positions match TRBD1. This CDR3 contains 16 residues. The V gene end was trimmed by 4 bases and the J gene end by 9 bases; junction bases not matched to a gene: 13. From germline, CDR1 is SGHRS and CDR2 YFSETQ. CDR3 loop: CASSRDSTGPNNVLTF. The CDR3 coding sequence is TGCGCCAGCAGCCGGGACAGTACGGGTCCGAACAACGTCCTGACTTTC. Filled out from reference TRBV5-1 and TRBJ2-6, the complete variable domain reads KAGVTQTPRYLIKTRGQQVTLSCSPISGHRSVSWYQQTPGQGLQFLFEYFSETQRNKGNFPGRFSGRQFSNSRSEMNVSTLELGDSALYLCASSRDSTGPNNVLTFGAGSRLTVL.

The rearrangement joins TRBV5-4 to TRBJ2-3; TRBD2 matches at 7 bases. Trimming removed 0 bases from V and 2 bases from J; junction bases left unmatched: 6. The CDR3 is 16 amino acids. Germline CDR1 reads SGHNT; CDR2 reads YYREEE (reference sequence). Written as DNA, the CDR3 is TGTGCCAGCAGCTTGGTAGGCGGGGGTTACACAGATACGCAGTATTTT. It codes for CASSLVGGGYTDTQYF.

The gene calls are TRBV12-3 or TRBV12-4 and TRBJ2-3; no definite D call. This CDR3 spans 13 amino acids. The V end lost 9 bases, the J end lost 2 bases, and 12 bases lay between the germline ends. CDR3 sequence (DNA): TGTGCCAGTATTATGGGCACCACAGATACGCAGTATTTT. Translation: CASIMGTTDTQYF.

The chain recombines TRBV4-1 with TRBJ1-5; D is undetermined. With 0 bases removed from V and 5 bases from J, the gap between germline ends came to 11 bases. Germline CDR1 MGHRA, CDR2 YSYEKL. CDR3 size: 15 residues. CDR3 amino acids: CASSQDPSGYQPQHF. CDR3 in DNA: TGCGCCAGCAGCCAAGATCCGTCGGGTTATCAGCCCCAGCATTTT.

The CDR3 here is CASSQQQGAEAFF. DNA for the CDR3: TGTGCCAGCAGCCAACAACAGGGCGCTGAAGCTTTCTTT. V is TRBV3-1 (or the pseudogene TRBV3-2) and J is TRBJ1-1; D might be TRBD1 (6 bases). Between the trimmed V and J ends, which lost 2 bases and 6 bases, there was a span of 10 bases. CDR3 length: 13 amino acids. Germline V gene sequence: CDR1 LGHDT, CDR2 YNNKEL (reference sequence).

This chain uses TRBV6-1 with TRBJ1-2, with a weak D call TRBD1 (5 bases). Germline-derived CDR1 and CDR2 are MNHNS and SASEGT. V lost 1 base, J lost 3 bases, and 24 bases lay in between. The CDR3 totals 19 residues. DNA of the CDR3: TGTGCCAGCAGTGAAGTTGCCCTGTGGCGGGGCGGGAGGTACTATGGCTACACCTTC. Its protein is CASSEVALWRGGRYYGYTF.

The rearrangement uses TRBV3-1 (or the pseudogene TRBV3-2) and TRBJ2-7, with D hard to call. The germline V gene encodes CDR1 LGHDT and CDR2 YNNKEL (reference sequence). The CDR3 covers 13 residues. Trimming shortened V by 1 base and J by 3 bases, and 7 bases separated the two germline ends. CDR3: CASSQGAFYEQYF. CDR3 sequence (DNA): TGTGCCAGCAGCCAAGGGGCCTTCTACGAGCAGTACTTC.

V usage is TRBV20-1 and J usage is TRBJ1-1; perhaps TRBD1 as D (5 bases). Germline values: CDR1 DFQATT, CDR2 SNEGSKA (reference sequence). There are 14 residues in the CDR3. The V gene lost 3 bases and the J gene lost 7 bases, with 18 bases spanning the gap. CDR3 sequence reads: CSASEETDHIEAFF. The CDR3, as DNA: TGCAGTGCTAGTGAGGAGACAGATCACATTGAAGCTTTCTTT.

This rearrangement joins TRBV27 to TRBJ2-3, with TRBD2 matching 12 bases. Germline V CDR1 and CDR2: MNHEY, SMNVEV (reference sequence). The CDR3 contains 17 residues. J gave up 4 bases and V 2 bases, and 7 bases lay outside the gene matches. CDR3 nucleotides: TGTGCCAGCAGTTTACCGTCTAGCGGGGGGGCCGCAGATACGCAGTATTTT. Translated: CASSLPSSGGAADTQYF.

The chain couples TRBV19 to TRBJ1-5; D is possibly TRBD1 (6 bases). This CDR3 has 15 amino acids. V was shortened by 11 bases and J by 6 bases, with 23 bases between the two germline ends. Germline-derived CDR1 and CDR2 are LNHDA and SQIVND (reference sequence). The CDR3 region is CAARDTGSKGQPQHF. CDR3 DNA sequence: TGTGCCGCCAGGGACACTGGTTCGAAGGGTCAGCCCCAGCATTTT.

This rearrangement joins TRBV3-1 (or the pseudogene TRBV3-2) to TRBJ2-7, with 15 bases fitting TRBD2. Germline CDR1 and CDR2: LGHDT and YNNKEL (reference sequence). V lost 5 bases to trimming and J lost 3 bases; unmatched junction nucleotides: 8. This CDR3 is 17 amino acids long. The CDR3 DNA follows: TGTGCCAGCAGCAACGGACTAGCGGGGGGGAAGGGCTACGAGCAGTACTTC. Its translation is CASSNGLAGGKGYEQYF.

This clone is a singleton in its sample. This rearrangement joins TRBV5-4 to TRBJ2-2, with D possibly being TRBD1 (5 bases). Germline V gene lookup returns CDR1 SGHNT and CDR2 YYREEE (reference sequence). The ends were cut back, 0 bases at V and 7 bases at J, with 10 bases in the middle. CDR3 length: 14 residues. CDR3 DNA: TGTGCCAGCAGCTTGGCAGGGTTGGGCGGGGAGCTGTTTTTT. Translating it yields CASSLAGLGGELFF.

In this sample, this clone turned up many times. The CDR3 loop is CASSLDTRSPLHF. In DNA, the CDR3 is TGCGCCAGCAGCTTGGACACGAGGTCACCCCTCCACTTT. The chain uses TRBV5-1 and TRBJ1-6; no firm D call. Germline CDR1 is SGHRS and CDR2 is YFSETQ. The CDR3 is 13 amino acids. The germline V and J ends were trimmed by 0 bases and 10 bases, with 8 bases remaining between them.

The genes are TRBV7-2 and TRBJ2-2; no firm D call. This CDR3 contains 14 residues. With 2 bases removed from V and 4 bases from J, the gap between germline ends came to 8 bases. Germline values: CDR1 SGHTA, CDR2 FQGNSA. The CDR3 nucleotides read TGTGCCAGCAGCTTATTGCAGATCACCGGGGAGCTGTTTTTT. The encoded protein is CASSLLQITGELFF. Variable domain in full (rest from reference TRBV7-2 and TRBJ2-2): GAGVSQSPSNKVTEKGKDVELRCDPISGHTALYWYRQSLGQGLEFLIYFQGNSAPDKSGLPSDRFSAERTGGSVSTLTIQRTQQEDSAVYLCASSLLQITGELFFGEGSRLTVL.

J is TRBJ2-3 and V is TRBV24-1; D may be TRBD1 (5 bases). CDR3 length: 13 amino acids. CDR1 and CDR2 (germline): KGHDR, SFDVKD. V was shortened by 5 bases and J by 5 bases, with 10 bases between the two germline ends. CDR3: CATSGTTIDTQYF. CDR3 in DNA: TGTGCCACCAGTGGGACAACTATAGATACGCAGTATTTT.

The rearrangement joins TRBV5-1 to TRBJ1-2; no definite D call. From germline, CDR1 is SGHRS and CDR2 YFSETQ. V was shortened by 1 base and J by 7 bases, with 8 bases between the two germline ends. The CDR3 runs to 12 residues. The CDR3 nucleotides are TGCGCCAGCAGCTTGTCGGGGAGTGGCTACACCTTC. Its protein product is CASSLSGSGYTF.

The gene calls are TRBV2 and TRBJ1-5; no reliable D call. Germline lookup yields CDR1 SNHLY and CDR2 FYNNEI. This CDR3 comprises 13 residues. V lost 6 bases and J 4 bases, leaving 10 bases between the germline ends. CDR3 sequence reads: CASSPQVNQPQHF. The CDR3 DNA reads TGTGCCAGCAGCCCCCAGGTTAATCAGCCCCAGCATTTT.

The chain combines TRBV4-1 with TRBJ2-1, with TRBD2 matching over 7 bases. This CDR3 has 17 residues. In germline, CDR1 is MGHRA, CDR2 YSYEKL. Unmatched junction bases numbered 10, after V lost 2 bases and J lost 3 bases. The CDR3 spells CASSQPPGLGFYNEQFF. CDR3 DNA: TGCGCCAGCAGCCAACCACCCGGACTAGGATTCTACAATGAGCAGTTCTTC.

V usage is TRBV10-2 and J usage is TRBJ2-2; D is unresolved. Germline V lookup: CDR1 WSHSY, CDR2 SAAADI. V lost 3 bases and J 6 bases, leaving 5 bases between the germline ends. CDR3 size: 12 residues. CDR3 nucleotides: TGCGCCAGCAGTGAACTGGCCGGGGAGCTGTTTTTT. It codes for CASSELAGELFF.

The V call is TRBV19, the J call TRBJ2-5, with a possible D match to TRBD1 (6 bases). Germline-derived CDR1 and CDR2 are LNHDA and SQIVND (reference sequence). V lost 4 bases and J lost 5, with 11 bases in between. The CDR3 contains 13 residues. The CDR3 bases are TGTGCCAGTAGTACACAGGGTCGGGAGACCCAGTACTTC. Its protein is CASSTQGRETQYF.

This clone was observed a handful of times. The rearrangement uses TRBV13 and TRBJ1-4; D not certain. Trimming took off 6 bases at V and 8 bases at J, with 16 bases between the two ends. The CDR3 loop spans 14 amino acids. Germline CDR1 PRHDT, CDR2 FYEKMQ (reference sequence). As DNA, the CDR3 is TGTGCCAGCAGTCGAAGCTTCGGAGGGGAAAAACTGTTTTTT. Residues: CASSRSFGGEKLFF.

This clone was seen a handful of times. This chain joins TRBV4-2 and TRBJ2-7, with D possibly being TRBD2 (6 bases). The CDR3 is made up of 17 amino acids. The V and J ends lost 0 bases and 0 bases respectively, with 15 bases between them. Germline lookup yields CDR1 LGHNA and CDR2 YNFKEQ. CDR3 amino acids: CASSQEMAGLSSYEQYF. In nucleotides, the CDR3 is TGTGCCAGCAGCCAAGAGATGGCGGGACTTAGCTCCTACGAGCAGTACTTC.